This T cell receptor beta chain emerged from a study of cytomegalovirus exposure and HLA in healthy donors. Study outcomes and limitations: Presence/absence analysis assumed near-uniform sequencing depth across donors. As a later analysis revealed, the rate of TCR association differed by HLA locus, with DRB1 most and HLA-C fewest.

PCR used 60 Vbeta primers and 13 Jbeta primers. Here immunoSEQ multiplex PCR was the method, and the copy in TCRdb shows in-frame clones only, minus some. Of about 170,000 clones in the sample, 70% to 80% were seen once. Trimming removed 1 base from V and 4 bases from J; junction bases left unmatched: 2. CDR1 and CDR2 from the germline V gene are LNHDA and SQIVND (reference sequence). The CDR3 is 14 amino acids. Comment on this clone: Antigen unknown.

The rearrangement joins TRBV19 to TRBJ1-1, with 8 nucleotides matching TRBD1. This TCR derives from a woman aged 50 to 65 in good health and CMV-seronegative. The sequencing sample was made of PBMCs. DNA for the CDR3: TGTGCCAGTAGTATAGGGGACAGGATCACTGAAGCTTTCTTT. This gives the protein CASSIGDRITEAFF.